Below are 25 T cell receptor beta chains sequenced from a single sample in a study of control samples from healthy donors and cancer patients. Sequencing used immunoSEQ multiplex PCR; TCRdb keeps in-frame clones, though not all of them. The repertoire holds around 84,000 clones, with approximately 80% as singletons. Source material: PBMCs. These receptors were taken from a man aged 55-75 years with head and neck cancer.

This rearrangement joins TRBV5-1 to TRBJ2-7, with 8 nucleotides matching TRBD1. After removal of 0 bases from V and 4 bases from J, the junction contained 6 bases not matched to a gene. Germline CDR1 is SGHRS and CDR2 is YFSETQ. This CDR3 has 15 residues. Written as DNA, the CDR3 is TGCGCCAGCAGCTTGGGAGCAGGGGGCGGGTACGAGCAGTACTTC. Translated, it gives CASSLGAGGGYEQYF.

V gene TRBV5-1 combines with J gene TRBJ2-2; TRBD2 matches at 11 bases. V was clipped by 2 bases and J by 7 bases; unmatched bases: 4. This CDR3 is 15 amino acids long. Germline loops: CDR1 SGHRS, CDR2 YFSETQ. This CDR3 reads CASSLRLAGGGELFF. The CDR3 bases are TGCGCCAGCAGCTTACGGCTAGCGGGAGGCGGGGAGCTGTTTTTT.

The CDR3 nucleotides read TGCGCCAGCAGCTTGGACCCTTTGGGGGGCTTTCGGGAGCAGTACTTC. This translates into CASSLDPLGGFREQYF. The J gene is TRBJ2-7, the V gene TRBV5-1, with D perhaps assigned TRBD1 or TRBD2 (6 bases each). Per the germline V gene, CDR1 is SGHRS and CDR2 is YFSETQ. This CDR3 has 16 residues. Trimming left V 0 bases short and J 7 bases short, with 20 bases between.

V usage is TRBV5-1 and J usage is TRBJ1-4; D is uncertain. CDR1 is SGHRS and CDR2 is YFSETQ in the germline V gene. Trimming cost V 0 bases and J 3 bases, with 9 bases left between them. The length of the CDR3 is 15 residues. The CDR3 coding sequence is TGCGCCAGCAGCTTGGAGGGCTTACCTAATGAAAAACTGTTTTTT. Its protein is CASSLEGLPNEKLFF.

In nucleotides, the CDR3 is TGCGCCAGCAGCTTGACAGACCGCTACACCGGGGAGCTGTTTTTT. This gives the protein CASSLTDRYTGELFF. The chain carries TRBV5-1 and TRBJ2-2; D is unresolved. This CDR3 has 15 residues. In germline, CDR1 is SGHRS, CDR2 YFSETQ. With 1 base removed from V and 3 bases from J, the gap between germline ends came to 10 bases.

This chain connects TRBV6-5 to TRBJ2-7; perhaps TRBD2 as D (6 bases). The germline V gene encodes CDR1 MNHEY and CDR2 SVGAGI. The CDR3 length is 15 residues. V lost 0 bases to trimming and J lost 2 bases, with 11 bases between them. For the CDR3, the DNA is TGTGCCAGCAGTTACTCGGGGGGTCCGACCTACGAGCAGTACTTC. Translation: CASSYSGGPTYEQYF.

The rearrangement joins TRBV6-5 to TRBJ2-7, with a weak D call TRBD2 (6 bases). CDR1 is MNHEY and CDR2 is SVGAGI in the germline V gene. The CDR3 is made up of 13 amino acids. V lost 6 bases, J lost 2 bases, and 11 bases lay in between. The CDR3 protein is CASRSGQAYEQYF. For the CDR3, the DNA is TGTGCCAGCAGAAGCGGGCAGGCCTACGAGCAGTACTTC.

This chain links TRBV5-1 with TRBJ2-3, with D possibly being TRBD1 (5 bases). The V and J ends lost 6 bases and 0 bases respectively, with 8 bases between them. The CDR3 sequence is 13 residues long. CDR1 and CDR2 (germline): SGHRS, YFSETQ. The CDR3 DNA reads as TGCGCCAGCAAGGACACTAGCACAGATACGCAGTATTTT. Amino acids: CASKDTSTDTQYF. Together with reference TRBV5-1 and TRBJ2-3, the CDR3 gives the full variable domain: KAGVTQTPRYLIKTRGQQVTLSCSPISGHRSVSWYQQTPGQGLQFLFEYFSETQRNKGNFPGRFSGRQFSNSRSEMNVSTLELGDSALYLCASKDTSTDTQYFGPGTRLTVL.

The V gene is TRBV19, the J gene TRBJ1-1; a possible D gene is TRBD1 (5 bases). Germline V gives CDR1 LNHDA, CDR2 SQIVND (reference sequence). V was cut by 3 bases and J by 1 base, with 9 bases left in between. This CDR3 has 14 residues. In DNA, the CDR3 is TGTGCCAGTAGTATCCGGGACTGGAACACTGAAGCTTTCTTT. The encoded protein is CASSIRDWNTEAFF.

V and J are TRBV12-3 or TRBV12-4 and TRBJ2-2, with D perhaps TRBD2 (6 bases). Trimming left V 4 bases short and J 9 bases short, with 9 bases between. This CDR3 is 12 amino acids long. The CDR3 DNA is TGTGCCAGCAGTTCCGGGGGACGGGAGCTGTTTTTT. Encoded protein: CASSSGGRELFF.

The chain has TRBV12-3 or TRBV12-4 and TRBJ2-2, with D unclear. This CDR3 comprises 13 residues. The V end lost 3 bases, the J end lost 4 bases, and 6 bases lay between the germline ends. The CDR3 nucleotides are TGTGCCAGCAGTTTTTGGTCCACCGGGGAGCTGTTTTTT. It yields the protein CASSFWSTGELFF.

This rearrangement joins TRBV25-1 to TRBJ2-5; D gene unclear. The CDR3 loop spans 14 amino acids. Trimming cost V 2 bases and J 1 base, with 8 bases left between them. CDR1 and CDR2 from the germline V gene are MGHDK and SYGVNS. CDR3: CASSEVGFQETQYF. For the CDR3, the DNA is TGTGCCAGCAGTGAAGTGGGGTTCCAAGAGACCCAGTACTTC.

This chain links TRBV10-2 with TRBJ2-7, with 7 positions matching TRBD1. J gave up 3 bases and V 5 bases, and 10 bases lay outside the gene matches. CDR3 length: 15 residues. Germline-derived CDR1 and CDR2 are WSHSY and SAAADI. CDR3 in amino acids: CASSIHGQVDYEQYF. CDR3 sequence (DNA): TGCGCCAGCAGTATCCATGGACAGGTTGACTACGAGCAGTACTTC.

This clone came up a few times. V and J are TRBV6-8 and TRBJ2-1, with D possibly matching TRBD2 (6 bases). V was clipped by 6 bases and J by 9 bases, with 21 bases between them. This CDR3 contains 15 residues. Germline CDR1 and CDR2: MNHGY and SAAAGT. CDR3 coding DNA: TGTGCCAGCAGCAATATAGCACGGGGACTCATTGAGCAGTTCTTC. Its translation: CASSNIARGLIEQFF.

V is TRBV28 and J is TRBJ2-6; D is unresolved. This CDR3 has 16 residues. Trimming left V 3 bases short and J 4 bases short, with 13 bases between. Germline CDR1 is MDHEN and CDR2 is SYDVKM. The CDR3: CASSFLELGGANVLTF. CDR3 DNA sequence: TGTGCCAGCAGTTTCCTAGAGCTGGGAGGGGCCAACGTCCTGACTTTC.

The chain links TRBV28 to TRBJ2-3; unclear D gene. V gave up 6 bases and J gave up 1 base, with 8 bases separating them. CDR3 length: 13 amino acids. Germline CDR1 is MDHEN and CDR2 is SYDVKM. CDR3 protein: CASSWRGTDTQYF. The DNA of the CDR3 is TGTGCCAGCAGCTGGAGAGGCACAGATACGCAGTATTTT.

The chain is built from TRBV2 and TRBJ1-6; no reliable D call. CDR3 length: 13 amino acids. V gave up 10 bases and J gave up 7 bases, with 14 bases separating them. From germline, CDR1 is SNHLY and CDR2 FYNNEI. The CDR3 bases are TGTGCCACTAAGAGGGTGGAGAATTCACCCCTCCACTTT. Protein product: CATKRVENSPLHF.

The V gene is TRBV7-8, the J gene TRBJ2-5; unclear D gene. Between the trimmed V and J ends, which lost 5 bases and 1 base, there was a span of 11 bases. Germline CDR1 is SGHVS and CDR2 is FQNEAQ. This CDR3 is built from 14 residues. CDR3 nucleotides: TGTGCCAGCAGCGTTCGAAGAACCCAAGAGACCCAGTACTTC. It encodes CASSVRRTQETQYF. The full variable domain, with the rest looked up from reference TRBV7-8 and TRBJ2-5, is GAGVSQSPRYKVAKRGQDVALRCDPISGHVSLFWYQQALGQGPEFLTYFQNEAQLDKSGLPSDRFFAERPEGSVSTLKIQRTQQEDSAVYLCASSVRRTQETQYFGPGTRLLVL.

The chain employs TRBV7-9 and TRBJ1-2; D is perhaps TRBD1 (5 bases). CDR3 length: 14 amino acids. V dropped 0 bases and J dropped 4 bases, with 9 bases sitting between them. CDR1 SEHNR and CDR2 FQNEAQ come from the germline V gene (reference sequence). The CDR3 DNA sequence: TGTGCCAGCAGCTTAGCTAACAGGCTCTATGGCTACACCTTC. This translates into CASSLANRLYGYTF.

The chain joins TRBV9 to TRBJ1-5, with D hard to call. V was shortened by 0 bases and J by 7 bases, with 11 bases between the two germline ends. This CDR3 spans 14 amino acids. Germline CDR1 is SGDLS and CDR2 is YYNGEE. CDR3 nucleotide sequence: TGTGCCAGCAGCGTAGATGATTCGTGGCAGCCCCAGCATTTT. The encoded protein is CASSVDDSWQPQHF.

V and J are TRBV14 and TRBJ2-6; perhaps D is TRBD1 or TRBD2 (5 bases each). V was pared by 1 base and J by 4 bases, with 14 bases between. CDR3 size: 17 residues. Germline CDR1 reads SGHDN; CDR2 reads FVKESK. This CDR3 is CASSQGTGRGGANVLTF. DNA of the CDR3: TGTGCCAGCAGCCAAGGGACGGGGCGAGGAGGGGCCAACGTCCTGACTTTC. Using reference TRBV14 and TRBJ2-6 for the parts outside the CDR3, the full variable domain is EAGVTQFPSHSVIEKGQTVTLRCDPISGHDNLYWYRRVMGKEIKFLLHFVKESKQDESGMPNNRFLAERTGGTYSTLKVQPAELEDSGVYFCASSQGTGRGGANVLTFGAGSRLTVL.

In DNA, the CDR3 is TGTGCCAGCAGCTTGTGGGGGCCCGCGGGGGATTTTGCAACTAATGAAAAACTGTTTTTT. Translating it yields CASSLWGPAGDFATNEKLFF. The V and J genes are TRBV5-4 and TRBJ1-4; tentatively, D is TRBD1 (6 bases). This CDR3 region has 20 residues. Trimming left V 1 base short and J 0 bases short, with 22 bases between. Germline V gene data show CDR1 as SGHNT and CDR2 as YYREEE (reference sequence).

The DNA for the CDR3 is TGCGCCAGCGGGCTCGGGACTCCCGACGAAGTTCAGTACTTC. Translating gives CASGLGTPDEVQYF. This chain links TRBV5-1 with TRBJ2-5; TRBD2 is a possible D gene (6 bases). The CDR3 spans 14 residues. With 7 bases removed from V and 11 bases from J, the gap between germline ends came to 24 bases. Per the germline V gene, CDR1 is SGHRS and CDR2 is YFSETQ.

The chain joins TRBV10-3 to TRBJ2-4; D remains ambiguous. Germline V lookup: CDR1 ENHRY, CDR2 SYGVKD. CDR3 size: 13 residues. Trimming removed 3 bases from V and 3 bases from J, with 6 bases in between. The CDR3 sequence: CAISDVYKNIQYF. In nucleotides, the CDR3 is TGTGCCATCAGTGACGTGTACAAAAACATTCAGTACTTC.

This chain links TRBV5-4 with TRBJ2-7; no clear D. The CDR3 sequence is 11 residues long. Germline CDR1 and CDR2: SGHNT and YYREEE (reference sequence). V gave up 3 bases and J gave up 3 bases, with 4 bases separating them. The CDR3: CASSSYYEQYF. The CDR3 region has the DNA TGTGCCAGCAGCTCGTACTACGAGCAGTACTTC.